Listed below are T cell receptor beta chains from one sample, sequenced in a study of neurological immune-mediated disorders. TCRdb re-analysed the 5' RACE reads in MiXCR, keeping a single row per CDR3 protein. The table lists tens of thousands of distinct CDR3 sequences, over 4.5% of them singletons. The sequenced sample consisted of PBMCs. The receptors originated from a woman aged 60-75 years with multiple sclerosis. The CDR3 runs from the conserved cysteine through the conserved F or W. Fields, in order: clone size, V gene, D gene, J gene, CDR3 DNA, CDR3 protein. D genes are given only for firm matches. Size is stated as once, few, many or a size class.

many	TRBV7-2	-	TRBJ2-3	TGTGCCAGCAGCTTTTGGGAAGGAACAGATACGCAGTATTTT	CASSFWEGTDTQYF
many	TRBV20-1	TRBD2	TRBJ2-3	TGCAGTGCTAGAGACGGGGGGGATACGCAGTATTTT	CSARDGGDTQYF
many	TRBV28	-	TRBJ2-7	TGTGCCACCCGGTCCTACGAGCAGTACTTC	CATRSYEQYF
many	TRBV5-1	TRBD1	TRBJ1-1	TGCGCCAGCAGCCTGCGGACAGGGGGCGAGAACACTGAAGCTTTCTTT	CASSLRTGGENTEAFF
many	TRBV7-9	-	TRBJ1-6	TGTGCCAGCAGGCAGGGAAATAATTCACCCCTCCACTTT	CASRQGNNSPLHF
many	TRBV12-3/TRBV12-4	TRBD1	TRBJ1-5	TGTGCCAGCAGCTTAGACCGGCAGGGGGATCAGCCCCAGCATTTT	CASSLDRQGDQPQHF
many	TRBV28	TRBD1	TRBJ1-2	TGTGCCAGCAGAAGACAGGGACCGGAGAATAACTATGGCTACACCTTC	CASRRQGPENNYGYTF
few	TRBV7-7	TRBD1	TRBJ1-4	TGTGCCAGCAGCCGAAACAGGGGCACTAATGAAAAACTGTTTTTT	CASSRNRGTNEKLFF
many	TRBV3-1	-	TRBJ2-3	TGTGCCAGCAGCCGTACAGGGTTAGATACGCAGTATTTT	CASSRTGLDTQYF
many	TRBV5-8	-	TRBJ1-4	TGTGCCAGCAGCTCCGGGAAGCTGGTTGAAAAACTGTTTTTT	CASSSGKLVEKLFF
many	TRBV12-3/TRBV12-4	-	TRBJ1-1	TGTGCCAGCAGACAGACAGTGCTTGGCACCACTGAAGCTTTCTTT	CASRQTVLGTTEAFF
many	TRBV20-1	TRBD1	TRBJ1-5	TGCAGTGCCCTGACCGGGACAGATAGCAATCAGCCCCAGCATTTT	CSALTGTDSNQPQHF
many	TRBV2	-	TRBJ2-2	TGTGCCAGCATGAGGCAGACCGCGAACACCGGGGAGCTGTTTTTT	CASMRQTANTGELFF
few	TRBV27	TRBD1	TRBJ2-7	TGTGCCAGCAGTCGCGCCGGGACAGGGGCCAGGGAGCAGTACTTC	CASSRAGTGAREQYF
many	TRBV12-3/TRBV12-4	-	TRBJ2-7	TGTGCCAGCAGTTTAGATCGGTACGAGCAGTACTTC	CASSLDRYEQYF
many	TRBV20-1	TRBD1	TRBJ1-1	TGCAGTGCTAGAGATGGGACAGGGGCGAGAACTGAAGCTTTCTTT	CSARDGTGARTEAFF
many	TRBV2	-	TRBJ2-1	TGTGCCAGCAGGTATGGGGCCAACCGGGCCTACAATGAGCAGTTCTTC	CASRYGANRAYNEQFF
few	TRBV29-1	-	TRBJ1-1	TGCAGCGTTTCGTCGGCAGGTCGGAACACTGAAGCTTTCTTT	CSVSSAGRNTEAFF